Shown below are 8 T cell receptor beta chains from a single sample sequenced in a study of control samples from healthy donors and cancer patients. TCRdb keeps only in-frame clones here, not all; method: immunoSEQ multiplex PCR. The profile shows 90,000 to 130,000 clones, approximately 82% of them singletons. Sequencing input: blood. The origin of the receptors is a man younger than 30 in good health.

V and J are TRBV5-6 and TRBJ2-7; weak D call: TRBD2 (6 bases). Germline CDR1 and CDR2: SGHDT and YYEEEE. Trimming removed 0 bases at V and 4 bases at J, with 8 bases between. The CDR3 is 13 amino acids. CDR3 coding DNA: TGTGCCAGCAGCTTGGAGGCGGGATACGAGCAGTACGTC. Encoded protein: CASSLEAGYEQYV.

A single count supports this clone. The CDR3 reads CASSLETVETQYF. The CDR3 DNA reads as TGTGCCAGCAGCTTAGAGACAGTCGAGACCCAGTACTTC. The chain uses TRBV7-9 and TRBJ2-5; D may be TRBD1 (5 bases). The CDR3 has 13 amino acids. Trimming removed 1 base from V and 5 bases from J, with 8 bases in between. Germline V CDR1 and CDR2: SEHNR, FQNEAQ (reference sequence).

There are a few counts of this clone. This chain uses TRBV30 with TRBJ1-3; D gene unclear. The CDR3 spans 14 residues. Per germline, CDR1 GTSNPN and CDR2 SVGIG (reference sequence). Trimming removed 1 base from V and 0 bases from J, with 7 bases in between. For the CDR3, the DNA is TGTGCCTGGAGTGGGACGGCCTCTGGAAACACCATATATTTT. It is translated as CAWSGTASGNTIYF. Based on the CDR3 plus reference TRBV30 and TRBJ1-3, the full variable domain is SQTIHQWPATLVQPVGSPLSLECTVEGTSNPNLYWYRQAAGRGLQLLFYSVGIGQISSEVPQNLSASRPQDRQFILSSKKLLLSDSGFYLCAWSGTASGNTIYFGEGSWLTVV.

The gene calls are TRBV2 and TRBJ2-7; D ambiguous. In germline, CDR1 is SNHLY, CDR2 FYNNEI. The V end was cut by 6 bases, the J end by 0 bases, with 6 bases between. The CDR3 extends over 12 amino acids. The CDR3 reads CASRRSSYEQYF. CDR3 DNA: TGTGCCAGCAGACGTTCCTCCTACGAGCAGTACTTC. The variable domain in full, with the rest retrieved from reference TRBV2 and TRBJ2-7, is EPEVTQTPSHQVTQMGQEVILRCVPISNHLYFYWYRQILGQKVEFLVSFYNNEISEKSEIFDDQFSVERPDGSNFTLKIRSTKLEDSAMYFCASRRSSYEQYFGPGTRLTVT.

The J gene is TRBJ2-2, the V gene TRBV6-6; D possibly corresponds to TRBD2 (6 bases). V gave up 2 bases and J gave up 3 bases, with 13 bases separating them. CDR1 MNHNY and CDR2 SVGAGI come from the germline V gene (reference sequence). The CDR3 loop spans 16 amino acids. CDR3 amino acids: CASSYGVGRYTGELFF. CDR3 nucleotides: TGTGCCAGCAGTTACGGGGTGGGGAGGTACACCGGGGAGCTGTTTTTT.

J is TRBJ2-5 and V is TRBV5-4, with D perhaps TRBD2 (5 bases). Germline CDR1 SGHNT, CDR2 YYREEE (reference sequence). V dropped 0 bases and J dropped 5 bases, with 11 bases sitting between them. The CDR3 contains 14 residues. The CDR3 spells CASSLGHWEETQYF. The CDR3 DNA sequence: TGTGCCAGCAGCTTGGGACACTGGGAGGAGACCCAGTACTTC.

The J gene is TRBJ2-1, the V gene TRBV20-1; unclear D gene. CDR1 and CDR2 from the germline V gene are DFQATT and SNEGSKA (reference sequence). V gave up 6 bases and J gave up 7 bases, with 10 bases separating them. CDR3 length: 11 residues. The DNA for the CDR3 is TGCAGTGCACCGATCTCGAATGAGCAGTTCTTC. It encodes CSAPISNEQFF.

The rearrangement uses TRBV19 and TRBJ2-2, with D maybe TRBD2 (5 bases). From germline, CDR1 is LNHDA and CDR2 SQIVND (reference sequence). V lost 3 bases to trimming and J lost 0 bases, with 17 bases between them. The length of the CDR3 is 18 residues. The CDR3 is CASSIAPLSGSNTGELFF. DNA for the CDR3: TGTGCCAGTAGTATCGCCCCGCTGAGCGGCTCGAACACCGGGGAGCTGTTTTTT.